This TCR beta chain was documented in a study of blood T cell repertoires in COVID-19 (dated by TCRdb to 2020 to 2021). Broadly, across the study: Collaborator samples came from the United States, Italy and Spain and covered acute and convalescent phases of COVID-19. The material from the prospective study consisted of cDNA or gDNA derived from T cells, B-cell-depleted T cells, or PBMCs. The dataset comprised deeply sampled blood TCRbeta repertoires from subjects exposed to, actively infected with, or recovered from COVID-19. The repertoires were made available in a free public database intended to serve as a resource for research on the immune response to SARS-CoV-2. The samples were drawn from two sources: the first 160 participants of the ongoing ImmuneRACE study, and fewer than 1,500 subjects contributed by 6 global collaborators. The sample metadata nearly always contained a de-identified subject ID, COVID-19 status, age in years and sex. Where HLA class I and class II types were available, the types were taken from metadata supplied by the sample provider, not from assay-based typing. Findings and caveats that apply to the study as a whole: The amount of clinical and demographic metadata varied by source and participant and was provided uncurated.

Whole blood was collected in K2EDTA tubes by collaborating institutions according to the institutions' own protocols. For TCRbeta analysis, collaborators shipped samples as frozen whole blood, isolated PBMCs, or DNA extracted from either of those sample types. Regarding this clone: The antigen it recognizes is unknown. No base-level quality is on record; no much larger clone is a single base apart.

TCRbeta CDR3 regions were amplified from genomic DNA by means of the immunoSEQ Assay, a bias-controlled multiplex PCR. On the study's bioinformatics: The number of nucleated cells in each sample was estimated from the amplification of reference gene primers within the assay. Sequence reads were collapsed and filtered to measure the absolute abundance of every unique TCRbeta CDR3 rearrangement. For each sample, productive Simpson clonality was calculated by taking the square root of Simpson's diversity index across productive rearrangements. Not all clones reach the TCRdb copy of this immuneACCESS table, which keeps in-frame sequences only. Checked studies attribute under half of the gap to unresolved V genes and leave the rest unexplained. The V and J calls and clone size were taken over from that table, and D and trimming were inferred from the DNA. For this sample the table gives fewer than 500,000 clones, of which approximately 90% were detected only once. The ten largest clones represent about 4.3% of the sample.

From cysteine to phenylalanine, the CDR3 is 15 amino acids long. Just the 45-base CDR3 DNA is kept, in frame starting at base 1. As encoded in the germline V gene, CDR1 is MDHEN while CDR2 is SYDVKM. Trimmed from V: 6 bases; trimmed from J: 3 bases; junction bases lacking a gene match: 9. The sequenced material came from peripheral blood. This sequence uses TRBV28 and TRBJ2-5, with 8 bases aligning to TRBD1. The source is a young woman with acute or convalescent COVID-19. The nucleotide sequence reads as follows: TGTGCCAGCAGACACCGGGACAGGAAAAAAGAGACCCAGTACTTC. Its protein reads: CASRHRDRKKETQYF.